The T cell receptor beta chain described here comes from a study of regulatory T cells in long-lasting Graves disease. Time point described: persistent/refractory GD, antithyroid drugs over 5 years with positive TRAb. The TCR library was made from RNA that had been extracted from PBMCs in TRIzol. It was American Thyroid Association guidelines that determined Graves' disease diagnosis. Only a few counts were recorded for this clonotype. Its cognate antigen is unknown. Study results and limitations: Persistent patients shared more public clonotypes (about 2,900) than new patients (about 1,000). Researchers examined only peripheral blood and not thyroid tissue.

Trimming took off 4 bases at V and 8 bases at J, with 14 bases between the two ends. This CDR3 contains 13 residues. CDR1 MNHEY and CDR2 SVGEGT come from the germline V gene. CDR3 regions were amplified by Arm-PCR using iRepertoire HTBI primers to build TCR beta libraries. Using its own MiXCR run on the multiplex PCR reads, TCRdb lists one record per CDR3 protein. This sample has 650,000 to 850,000 distinct CDR3 sequences, with 30% found just once. This sequence originates from a female donor with Graves disease. V and J are TRBV6-2 or TRBV6-3 and TRBJ1-2; D is uncertain. Sequencing used peripheral blood mononuclear cells (PBMCs), obtained when the disease was refractory, from a patient treated with antithyroid drugs. The CDR3 here is CASSSSRAWGYTF. In nucleotides, the CDR3 is TGTGCCAGCAGTTCCTCGCGGGCTTGGGGCTACACCTTC.